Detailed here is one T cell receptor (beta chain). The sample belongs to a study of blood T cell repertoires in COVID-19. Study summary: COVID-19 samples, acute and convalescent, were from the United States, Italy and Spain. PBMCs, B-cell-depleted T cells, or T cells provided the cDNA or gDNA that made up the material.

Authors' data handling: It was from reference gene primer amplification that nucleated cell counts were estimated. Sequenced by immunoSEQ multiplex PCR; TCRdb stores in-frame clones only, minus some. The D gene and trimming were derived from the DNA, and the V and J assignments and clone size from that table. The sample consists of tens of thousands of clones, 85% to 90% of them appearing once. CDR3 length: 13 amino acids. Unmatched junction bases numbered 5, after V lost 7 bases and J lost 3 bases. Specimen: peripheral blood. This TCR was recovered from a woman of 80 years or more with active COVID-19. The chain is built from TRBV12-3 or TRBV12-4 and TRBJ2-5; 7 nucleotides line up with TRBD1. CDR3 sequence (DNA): TGTGCCAGCACCTCGACAGGGAAAGAGACCCAGTACTTC. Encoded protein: CASTSTGKETQYF.